This passage covers 21 T cell receptor beta chains from one sample sequenced in a study of cytomegalovirus exposure and HLA in healthy donors. The study ran its PCR with 60 Vbeta and 13 Jbeta primers. This table comes from immunoSEQ multiplex PCR, and its TCRdb copy is limited to in-frame clones, with some not included. The repertoire consists of about 140,000 clones, with about 80% occurring once and the leading ten covering approximately 2%. Sequencing was performed on PBMCs. All receptors come from a man younger than 45 in good health and CMV-seronegative.

DNA of the CDR3: TGTGCCAGCAGCAAAGACAGGTTGGCAACCTATAATTCACCCCTCCACTTT. It codes for CASSKDRLATYNSPLHF. This chain connects TRBV7-8 to TRBJ1-6; possible D gene TRBD1, 6 bases. CDR1 is SGHVS and CDR2 is FQNEAQ in the germline V gene. The CDR3 totals 17 residues. Trimming stripped 5 bases from V and 2 bases from J, with 16 bases between. Together with reference TRBV7-8 and TRBJ1-6, the CDR3 gives the full variable domain: GAGVSQSPRYKVAKRGQDVALRCDPISGHVSLFWYQQALGQGPEFLTYFQNEAQLDKSGLPSDRFFAERPEGSVSTLKIQRTQQEDSAVYLCASSKDRLATYNSPLHFGNGTRLTVT.

This rearrangement joins TRBV11-2 to TRBJ1-2, with D tentatively TRBD1 (5 bases). CDR3 size: 15 residues. The germline V and J ends were trimmed by 0 bases and 5 bases, with 13 bases remaining between them. Germline values: CDR1 SGHAT, CDR2 FQNNGV. CDR3 protein: CASSLERGAPYGYTF. The CDR3 DNA is TGTGCCAGCAGCTTAGAACGTGGGGCCCCTTATGGCTACACCTTC.

In this sample, this clone turned up once. V gene TRBV30 combines with J gene TRBJ2-5; D is perhaps TRBD2 (7 bases). Trimming removed 5 bases at V and 3 bases at J, with 22 bases between. The CDR3 loop spans 16 amino acids. Germline loops: CDR1 GTSNPN, CDR2 SVGIG (reference sequence). The CDR3 is CAWSKARGRAEETQYF. The CDR3 DNA follows: TGTGCCTGGTCCAAAGCGAGGGGGAGGGCCGAAGAGACCCAGTACTTC.

The chain carries TRBV19 and TRBJ1-1, with a possible D match to TRBD1 (5 bases). Per germline, CDR1 LNHDA and CDR2 SQIVND (reference sequence). The CDR3 extends over 12 amino acids. CDR3 nucleotide sequence: TGTCCTCCCGGGGGAGTGAACACTGAAGCTTTCTTT. Translated, it gives CPPGGVNTEAFF.

V and J are TRBV5-1 and TRBJ1-4; D may be TRBD1 (6 bases). Germline V CDR1 and CDR2: SGHRS, YFSETQ. CDR3 length equals 14 residues. Trimming shortened V by 4 bases and J by 7 bases, and 14 bases separated the two germline ends. The CDR3 bases are TGCGCCAGCAGCGGGGGCCAGTTGGGTGAAAAACTGTTTTTT. Translation gives CASSGGQLGEKLFF.

The chain recombines TRBV19 with TRBJ2-1; D perhaps matches TRBD2 (6 bases). Trimming removed 7 bases at V and 7 bases at J, with 11 bases between. Germline V gene sequence: CDR1 LNHDA, CDR2 SQIVND (reference sequence). The CDR3 spans 12 residues. This chain's CDR3 is CASNLGGNEQFF. The CDR3 bases are TGTGCCAGTAATCTAGGAGGGAATGAGCAGTTCTTC.

This clone appeared a single time. This chain uses TRBV7-8 with TRBJ1-2, with no clear D. This CDR3 contains 12 residues. Trimming took off 3 bases at V and 7 bases at J, with 9 bases between the two ends. CDR1 and CDR2 (germline): SGHVS, FQNEAQ. For the CDR3, the DNA is TGTGCCAGCAGCTTTGCGGATCGTGGCTACACCTTC. Translation: CASSFADRGYTF.

This chain links TRBV7-6 with TRBJ1-1, with a possible D match to TRBD1 (5 bases). The ends were cut back, 5 bases at V and 2 bases at J, with 12 bases in the middle. The CDR3 loop spans 14 amino acids. Germline CDR1 and CDR2: SGHVS and FNYEAQ. The DNA of the CDR3 is TGTGCCAGCAGCCCCAGGGTCTATAACACTGAAGCTTTCTTT. This sequence encodes CASSPRVYNTEAFF.

This clone turned up a few times. The chain employs TRBV2 and TRBJ2-5; TRBD2 agrees at 8 bases. Trimming cost V 6 bases and J 1 base; bases outside gene matches: 4. The CDR3 runs to 14 residues. The germline V gene encodes CDR1 SNHLY and CDR2 FYNNEI. CDR3 amino acids: CASRETSGQETQYF. The DNA of the CDR3 is TGTGCCAGCAGGGAAACTAGCGGCCAAGAGACCCAGTACTTC.

The CDR3 protein is CAGRGGSETQYF. As DNA, the CDR3 is TGTGCCGGACGGGGAGGGAGCGAGACCCAGTACTTC. The V call is TRBV2, the J call TRBJ2-5; the match to TRBD2 covers 7 bases. CDR1 is SNHLY and CDR2 is FYNNEI in the germline V gene. The CDR3 has 12 residues. V was clipped by 11 bases and J by 5 bases; unmatched bases: 8.

The rearrangement links TRBV27 to TRBJ1-1; possibly TRBD1 for D (5 bases). Trimming took 4 bases from V and 0 from J, leaving 12 bases between them. Per germline, CDR1 MNHEY and CDR2 SMNVEV (reference sequence). This CDR3 is built from 15 residues. The CDR3 sequence is CASSSIGRVNTEAFF. CDR3 nucleotides: TGTGCCAGCAGTTCCATTGGCAGGGTGAACACTGAAGCTTTCTTT.

This clone was seen a few times. Other DNA sequences of this sample code for an identical CDR3. The chain links TRBV27 to TRBJ2-7, with D possibly being TRBD2 (5 bases). V was clipped by 5 bases and J by 0 bases, with 8 bases between them. The germline V gene has CDR1 MNHEY and CDR2 SMNVEV (reference sequence). This CDR3 region has 13 residues. DNA of the CDR3: TGTGCCAGCAGTCTCCGGGGCTCCTACGAGCAGTACTTC. Protein: CASSLRGSYEQYF.

The count of this clone is one. The rearrangement joins TRBV19 to TRBJ1-1; perhaps TRBD1 as D (5 bases). The ends were cut back, 0 bases at V and 5 bases at J, with 13 bases in the middle. Per the germline V gene, CDR1 is LNHDA and CDR2 is SQIVND (reference sequence). This CDR3 spans 15 amino acids. In DNA, the CDR3 is TGTGCCAGTAGTATAGACCCCCAGGGTTTTACTGAAGCTTTCTTT. Amino acids: CASSIDPQGFTEAFF.

Comments on this clone: In the same sample, other DNA sequences code for this CDR3. The chain recombines TRBV9 with TRBJ1-2; D uncertain. This CDR3 spans 13 amino acids. Trimming stripped 2 bases from V and 2 bases from J, with 7 bases between. The germline V gene has CDR1 SGDLS and CDR2 YYNGEE. This CDR3 reads CASSVTGNYGYTF. CDR3 in DNA: TGTGCCAGCAGCGTCACGGGAAACTATGGCTACACCTTC.

The chain is built from TRBV29-1 and TRBJ1-1; possibly TRBD1 for D (5 bases). Germline assignment: CDR1 SQVTM and CDR2 ANQGSEA. Trimming removed 6 bases from V and 1 base from J, with 12 bases in between. CDR3 length equals 13 residues. The CDR3 sequence is CSVDGGGNTEAFF. CDR3 coding DNA: TGCAGCGTCGACGGGGGGGGGAACACTGAAGCTTTCTTT.

In its sample, this clone was seen a few times. The genes are TRBV18 and TRBJ2-7, with D maybe TRBD1 (5 bases). Trimming stripped 2 bases from V and 6 bases from J, with 11 bases between. The CDR3 covers 13 residues. The germline V gene encodes CDR1 KGHSH and CDR2 LQKENI. The CDR3 protein is CASSPGAVGEQYF. CDR3 bases: TGTGCCAGCTCACCAGGGGCCGTGGGCGAGCAGTACTTC.

The chain is built from TRBV6-1 and TRBJ1-2; 10 bases fit TRBD1. Germline lookup yields CDR1 MNHNS and CDR2 SASEGT. The CDR3 contains 13 residues. J gave up 11 bases and V 1 base, and 4 bases lay outside the gene matches. CDR3 residues: CASSEVSGQGYTF. CDR3 bases: TGTGCCAGCAGTGAAGTATCGGGACAGGGGTACACCTTC.

The chain joins TRBV6-6 to TRBJ2-1; 8 bases fit TRBD2. Germline V gives CDR1 MNHNY, CDR2 SVGAGI (reference sequence). The trim removed 0 bases at V and 8 bases at J, leaving 6 bases unmatched. The CDR3 extends over 15 amino acids. CDR3 nucleotide sequence: TGTGCCAGCAGTTACTCTCCAGCGGGAGACGATGAGCAGTTCTTC. Protein: CASSYSPAGDDEQFF.

The count of this clone is one. V and J are TRBV5-1 and TRBJ2-2; no reliable D call. CDR1 is SGHRS, CDR2 YFSETQ, per germline. CDR3 size: 12 residues. V was pared by 4 bases and J by 2 bases, with 3 bases between. CDR3 nucleotide sequence: TGCGCCAGCAGCCTAAACACCGGGGAGCTGTTTTTT. Translation: CASSLNTGELFF.

The chain is built from TRBV7-9 and TRBJ2-3, with 10 bases matching TRBD2. The trim removed 2 bases at V and 0 bases at J, leaving 11 bases unmatched. This CDR3 has 19 amino acids. Per the germline V gene, CDR1 is SEHNR and CDR2 is FQNEAQ (reference sequence). The DNA of the CDR3 is TGTGCCAGCAGCTTAAAGGGGCTAGCGGGAGTAGGGAGCACAGATACGCAGTATTTT. Protein product: CASSLKGLAGVGSTDTQYF. The full variable domain, with the rest looked up from reference TRBV7-9 and TRBJ2-3, is DTGVSQNPRHKITKRGQNVTFRCDPISEHNRLYWYRQTLGQGPEFLTYFQNEAQLEKSRLLSDRFSAERPKGSFSTLEIQRTEQGDSAMYLCASSLKGLAGVGSTDTQYFGPGTRLTVL.

The chain is built from TRBV28 and TRBJ1-1; weak D call: TRBD1 (6 bases). The CDR3 runs 16 residues. Trimming cost V 4 bases and J 4 bases, with 19 bases left between them. Germline lookup yields CDR1 MDHEN and CDR2 SYDVKM. CDR3 coding DNA: TGTGCCAGCAGTTCCCCCCGGGGGGCGTTGGGCACTGAAGCTTTCTTT. Translated: CASSSPRGALGTEAFF.